A selection of T cell receptor beta chains follows, all from one sample in a study of vaccination effects on CD4 cells after COVID-19. These receptors lack a known antigen. Assay: immunoSEQ multiplex PCR; the TCRdb copy retains only in-frame clones and omits some. In the table there are more than 15,000 clones, under 85% of which are singletons. The sample in question was CD4+ T cells from PBMCs cultured with SARS-CoV-2 spike peptides, obtained after COVID-19 vaccination. Receptor source: a human donor who had a prior SARS-CoV-2 infection. The CDR3 runs from the conserved cysteine through the conserved F or W. D genes are given only for firm matches. Not every row has a clone size; where given, it reads once, few, many or a size class.

D gene,V gene,J gene,clone size,CDR3 DNA,CDR3 protein
-,TRBV11-3,TRBJ2-7,-,TGTGCCAGCACCGAATTGAGGCAGGGCGGGGAGCAGTACTTC,CASTELRQGGEQYF
TRBD1,TRBV7-2,TRBJ1-4,once,TGTGCCAGCAGCTTTAACAGGGGCGGTGAAAAACTGTTTTTT,CASSFNRGGEKLFF
TRBD1,TRBV7-2,TRBJ2-5,-,TGTGCCAGCAGCTTAGCAGGGACAGGGTTTGGAGAGACCCAGTACTTC,CASSLAGTGFGETQYF
-,TRBV6-5,TRBJ1-2,medium-sized,TGTGCCAGCAGTTACCTGCTCGGACACAAAAACTATGGCTACACCTTC,CASSYLLGHKNYGYTF
TRBD1,TRBV19,TRBJ1-3,few,TGTGCCAGTAGTGCACCCAGGGGGCGCGGTGGAAACACCATATATTTT,CASSAPRGRGGNTIYF
-,TRBV6-5,TRBJ1-6,-,TGTGCCAGCAGCCCCGGGACGGAGGGTTCACCCCTCCACTTT,CASSPGTEGSPLHF
TRBD1,TRBV5-1,TRBJ2-2,-,TGCGCCAGCAGCTCGTGGACAGGGAGCACCGGGGAGCTGTTTTTT,CASSSWTGSTGELFF
TRBD1,TRBV4-1,TRBJ2-5,-,TGCGCCAGCAGCCTGACAGGGGGCGAAGAGACCCAGTACTTC,CASSLTGGEETQYF
-,TRBV5-6,TRBJ1-5,few,TGTGCCAGCAGCTTGGCGAGCAATCAGCCCCAGCATTTT,CASSLASNQPQHF
-,TRBV19,TRBJ2-2,large,TGTGCCAGTAGTCCACGCTCCCCGGCGAACACCGGGGAGCTGTTTTTT,CASSPRSPANTGELFF
-,TRBV19,TRBJ1-6,-,TGTGCCAGTACTCCTGCGGGGTTCTCACCCCTCCACTTT,CASTPAGFSPLHF
-,TRBV19,TRBJ1-3,-,TGTGCCAGTAGTGGAGGGGTGAGCCGGTCTGGAAACACCATATATTTT,CASSGGVSRSGNTIYF
TRBD1,TRBV4-3,TRBJ2-7,-,TGCGCCAGCAGCCAACGGACAGGGGACGAGCAGTACTTC,CASSQRTGDEQYF
-,TRBV18,TRBJ1-1,-,TGTGCCAGCTCACCAAGCCCAGCCGAGGAGGCTTTCTTT,CASSPSPAEEAFF
-,TRBV5-1,TRBJ2-7,medium-sized,TGCGCCAGCAGCTTAGGGTACAGCGACGAGCAGTACTTC,CASSLGYSDEQYF
-,TRBV10-3,TRBJ2-5,-,TGTGCCATCAGGGACGGACGAGAGACCCAGTACTTC,CAIRDGRETQYF
TRBD2,TRBV5-5,TRBJ2-7,-,TGTGCCAGCAGCCCTAGCGGGAGGGCCCTCTACGAGCAGTACTTC,CASSPSGRALYEQYF
TRBD1,TRBV24-1,TRBJ2-3,-,TGTGCCACCAGTGATTCTTGGGCCGGGACAGGCACAGATACGCAGTATTTT,CATSDSWAGTGTDTQYF
-,TRBV2,TRBJ1-5,-,TGTGCCAGCAGTGAATTAAAGGGGTATCAGCCCCAGCATTTT,CASSELKGYQPQHF
TRBD2,TRBV9,TRBJ2-3,-,TGTGCCAGCAGCGAGGGGACTAGCGGGGGGGAGCCGCTCCAGGCTACGCAGTATTTT,CASSEGTSGGEPLQATQYF
-,TRBV2,TRBJ2-1,medium-sized,TGTGCCAGCGGGGGCAATGAGCAGTTCTTC,CASGGNEQFF
-,TRBV15,TRBJ1-2,-,TGTGCCACCAGCAGATCCTTAGGACAGACCTATGGCTACACCTTC,CATSRSLGQTYGYTF
-,TRBV7-9,TRBJ2-1,-,TGTGCCAGCAGCTTACAGTTAAGGACAGTTTCCTACAATGAGCAGTTCTTC,CASSLQLRTVSYNEQFF
TRBD1,TRBV18,TRBJ1-3,-,TGTGCCAGCTCACCTATAACCGTTCGGGGACAGGGTCGAAACACCATATATTTT,CASSPITVRGQGRNTIYF
-,TRBV7-2,TRBJ1-4,-,TGTGCCAGCAGCTTTGCTGGTAATGAAAAACTGTTTTTT,CASSFAGNEKLFF
-,TRBV10-3,TRBJ1-6,-,TGTGCCATCAGTGTCGGGACGCTCAGGGATTCACCCCTCCACTTT,CAISVGTLRDSPLHF
-,TRBV28,TRBJ1-3,once,TGTGCCAGCAGTTTAGAGGGCTCCGATCATCCTTCTGGAAACACCATATATTTT,CASSLEGSDHPSGNTIYF
-,TRBV3-1/TRBV3-2,TRBJ1-4,-,TGTGCCAGTTCCTGGGGGCTGAATGAAAAACTGTTTTTT,CASSWGLNEKLFF
-,TRBV5-6,TRBJ1-2,-,TGTGCCAGCAGCCTCGGGTGGGGTGGCTACACCTTC,CASSLGWGGYTF
-,TRBV7-2,TRBJ2-2,-,TGTGCCAGCAGCTTACGTGGGAGGTCCGGGGAGCTGTTTTTT,CASSLRGRSGELFF
TRBD1,TRBV2,TRBJ1-1,-,TGTGCCAGCAGTGAAGACAGGGGTTTCCGTGAAGCTTTCTTT,CASSEDRGFREAFF
TRBD1,TRBV7-2,TRBJ1-5,-,TGTGCCAGCAGCCCACACCCTAGGACAGGGGGTCAGCCCCAGCATTTT,CASSPHPRTGGQPQHF
TRBD2,TRBV3-1/TRBV3-2,TRBJ2-1,-,TGTGCCAGCAGCCAGAGACCACTAGCGGCCTCCTACAATGAGCAGTTCTTC,CASSQRPLAASYNEQFF
-,TRBV7-2,TRBJ1-5,-,TGTGCCAGCAGCTTTTGGGGGGCCACCGGGAATCAGCCCCAGCATTTT,CASSFWGATGNQPQHF
-,TRBV5-5,TRBJ1-5,-,TGTGCCAGCAGCTTGGGTGACAGGACATATCAGCCCCAGCATTTT,CASSLGDRTYQPQHF
-,TRBV9,TRBJ1-6,-,TGTGCCAGCAGCGTAGGAGCCAATTCACCCCTCCACTTT,CASSVGANSPLHF
-,TRBV7-2,TRBJ1-5,-,TGTGCCAGCAGCTCAGGGTTGAGCAATCAGCCCCAGCATTTT,CASSSGLSNQPQHF
TRBD2,TRBV15,TRBJ2-7,-,TGTGCCACCAGCAGAGCAGGGGGTAGGACTAGCGGGAGGGGCCACGAGCAGTACTTC,CATSRAGGRTSGRGHEQYF
-,TRBV7-2,TRBJ2-5,-,TGTGCCAGCAGCTTCCGGTGGGGTAGAGAGACCCAGTACTTC,CASSFRWGRETQYF
TRBD1,TRBV10-3,TRBJ1-5,-,TGTGCCGTCGGGACAGATAGCAATCAGCCCCAGCATTTT,CAVGTDSNQPQHF
-,TRBV18,TRBJ1-1,-,TGTGCCAGCTCACACGATACAGGGCGGTGGAACACTGAAGCTTTCTTT,CASSHDTGRWNTEAFF
-,TRBV5-1,TRBJ2-5,-,TGCGCCAGCAGCTTGGAAGCACTAAAGAACCCAGGGACCCAGTACTTC,CASSLEALKNPGTQYF
TRBD1,TRBV4-1,TRBJ1-1,-,TGCGCCAGCAGCCGAGGGACAGTCTTCGCTGAAGCTTTCTTT,CASSRGTVFAEAFF
-,TRBV11-2,TRBJ1-1,-,TGTGCCAGCAGCTTATTGCCTCCCGATCGGGACAAAGCTTTCTTT,CASSLLPPDRDKAFF
TRBD2,TRBV11-2,TRBJ2-1,-,TGTGCCAGCAGCTACAGGACTAGCGGGGGCTACAATGAGCAGTTCTTC,CASSYRTSGGYNEQFF